One and the same sample provided the 20 T cell receptor beta chains below, sequenced in a study of blood T cell repertoires in COVID-19. Profiling relied on immunoSEQ multiplex PCR, and the TCRdb table lists in-frame clones only, not all of them. The table lists about 300,000 clones, around 85% of them singletons. Material for sequencing was peripheral blood. The receptors were sampled from a human donor with COVID-19, enrolled during active disease. The donor label of this sample is uncertain.

V usage is TRBV3-1 (or the pseudogene TRBV3-2) and J usage is TRBJ1-1, with D unclear. Germline lookup yields CDR1 LGHDT and CDR2 YNNKEL (reference sequence). CDR3 length: 13 residues. V was cut by 0 bases and J by 5 bases, with 7 bases left in between. CDR3 bases: TGTGCCAGCAGCCAAGAGGGAGGAACTGAAGCTTTCTTT. It codes for CASSQEGGTEAFF.

The V call is TRBV7-2, the J call TRBJ2-3; the match to TRBD1 covers 9 bases. Looked up from germline, CDR1 is SGHTA and CDR2 is FQGNSA. CDR3 length equals 15 residues. The ends lost 2 bases at V and 11 bases at J; junction bases unmatched: 11. CDR3 loop: CASSLYLSEGQGQYF. The CDR3 nucleotides are TGTGCCAGCAGCTTATACTTGAGCGAGGGACAGGGGCAGTATTTT. The variable domain in full, with the rest retrieved from reference TRBV7-2 and TRBJ2-3, is GAGVSQSPSNKVTEKGKDVELRCDPISGHTALYWYRQSLGQGLEFLIYFQGNSAPDKSGLPSDRFSAERTGGSVSTLTIQRTQQEDSAVYLCASSLYLSEGQGQYFGPGTRLTVL.

In its sample, this clone was seen many times. The chain is built from TRBV2 and TRBJ2-6; D unresolved. CDR3 length equals 14 residues. V was clipped by 6 bases and J by 0 bases, with 6 bases between them. Germline CDR1 SNHLY, CDR2 FYNNEI. In DNA, the CDR3 is TGTGCCAGCAGGGGCCTCTCTGGGGCCAACGTCCTGACTTTC. This codes for CASRGLSGANVLTF.

The chain has TRBV19 and TRBJ1-1, with a weak D call TRBD1 (6 bases). This CDR3 has 14 residues. With 7 bases removed from V and 6 bases from J, the gap between germline ends came to 18 bases. The germline V gene encodes CDR1 LNHDA and CDR2 SQIVND (reference sequence). CDR3 DNA sequence: TGTGCCAGTAACACAATACAGGGCGCCGCTGAAGCTTTCTTT. It codes for CASNTIQGAAEAFF.

J is TRBJ1-1 and V is TRBV23-1, with 8 bases lining up with TRBD1. TRBV23-1 qualifies as an ORF whose function is uncertain. The junction had 4 bases not matched to a gene; V was cut back by 9 bases and J by 1 base. CDR3 length: 13 amino acids. The CDR3 is CARQGARNTEAFF. In nucleotides, the CDR3 is TGCGCCAGGCAGGGGGCGAGGAACACTGAAGCTTTCTTT.

This chain links TRBV6-4 with TRBJ2-1; 9 bases map to TRBD1. The CDR3 has 14 residues. After removal of 4 bases from V and 7 bases from J, the junction contained 5 bases not matched to a gene. The germline CDR1 and CDR2 sequences are MRHNA and SNTAGT. Here the CDR3 DNA reads TGTGCCAGCAGTGTAGGACAGGGGAGGAATGAGCAGTTCTTC. It encodes CASSVGQGRNEQFF.

The CDR3 region is CASSPGTSVVNEQFF. CDR3 coding DNA: TGTGCCAGCAGCCCCGGGACTAGCGTCGTCAATGAGCAGTTCTTC. The chain recombines TRBV2 with TRBJ2-1; 10 nucleotides align to TRBD2. CDR3 length equals 15 residues. J gave up 6 bases and V 6 bases, and 8 bases lay outside the gene matches. Germline values: CDR1 SNHLY, CDR2 FYNNEI.

The gene calls are TRBV28 and TRBJ1-2; no clear D. Germline CDR1 and CDR2: MDHEN and SYDVKM. There are 12 residues in the CDR3. Between the trimmed V and J ends, which lost 7 bases and 4 bases, there was a span of 10 bases. The CDR3 region has the DNA TGTGCCAGCAATCGGAGGTCCTATGGCTACACCTTC. Translation: CASNRRSYGYTF.

This clone was seen more than once but under ten times. The rearrangement uses TRBV19 and TRBJ1-5; 9 nucleotides align to TRBD1. CDR1 LNHDA and CDR2 SQIVND come from the germline V gene (reference sequence). This CDR3 spans 16 amino acids. Trimming at V came to 1 base and at J to 4 bases, leaving 5 bases not matched to a gene. Written as DNA, the CDR3 is TGTGCCAGTAGTATAGTCGGGACAGGGTGGAATCAGCCCCAGCATTTT. This encodes CASSIVGTGWNQPQHF.

V is TRBV6-5 and J is TRBJ1-1; perhaps TRBD1 as D (5 bases). V was clipped by 6 bases and J by 3 bases, with 11 bases between them. The germline V gene has CDR1 MNHEY and CDR2 SVGAGI. The CDR3 consists of 13 residues. CDR3: CASSKQGDTEAFF. Here the CDR3 DNA reads TGTGCCAGCAGCAAGCAGGGTGACACTGAAGCTTTCTTT.

The chain couples TRBV11-3 to TRBJ2-6; 10 nucleotides agree with TRBD1. From germline, CDR1 is SGHNT and CDR2 YENEEA. Trimming at V came to 5 bases and at J to 3 bases, leaving 4 bases not matched to a gene. This CDR3 region has 16 residues. DNA of the CDR3: TGTGCCAGCAGCCCCGGGACAGGGGATGGGGCCAACGTCCTGACTTTC. This encodes CASSPGTGDGANVLTF.

The rearrangement uses TRBV12-5 and TRBJ1-6; D not resolved. The ends were cut back, 0 bases at V and 9 bases at J, with 12 bases in the middle. From germline, CDR1 is LGHNT and CDR2 FRNRAP. The CDR3 loop spans 15 amino acids. The CDR3 DNA sequence: TGTGCTAGTGGTTTGGTATCAGGTACTCCTTCACCCCTCCACTTT. Amino acid sequence: CASGLVSGTPSPLHF.

The gene calls are TRBV6-5 and TRBJ2-3, with 11 bases fitting TRBD2. This CDR3 has 14 residues. Germline V gives CDR1 MNHEY, CDR2 SVGAGI. The trim removed 8 bases at V and 1 base at J, leaving 2 bases unmatched. The CDR3 sequence is CASQTSGGTDTQYF. The CDR3 coding sequence is TGTGCCAGCCAGACTAGCGGGGGCACAGATACGCAGTATTTT.

This sequence joins TRBV20-1 and TRBJ2-7; 9 nucleotides align to TRBD2. CDR1 is DFQATT, CDR2 SNEGSKA, per germline (reference sequence). With V trimmed by 3 bases and J by 5 bases, 5 bases remained unmatched. The CDR3 length is 13 residues. The CDR3 DNA reads TGCAGTGCTAGTGGGGTAGCGGGGGACGAGCAGTACTTC. As protein: CSASGVAGDEQYF.

The DNA for the CDR3 is TGTGCCAGCAGCTTGGGGCTAGCGGGAATCTACAATGAGCAGTTCTTC. Its translation is CASSLGLAGIYNEQFF. The chain links TRBV5-6 to TRBJ2-1, with 9 bases aligning to TRBD2. This CDR3 region has 16 residues. Per germline, CDR1 SGHDT and CDR2 YYEEEE. The V gene end was trimmed by 0 bases and the J gene end by 3 bases; junction bases not matched to a gene: 4.

CDR3 region: CATSGVFDGATNEKLFF. As DNA, the CDR3 is TGTGCCACCTCAGGGGTTTTTGATGGAGCAACTAATGAAAAACTGTTTTTT. V gene TRBV19 combines with J gene TRBJ1-4, with D maybe TRBD1 (6 bases). The germline gives CDR1 LNHDA, CDR2 SQIVND (reference sequence). Trimming removed 10 bases at V and 0 bases at J, with 21 bases between. CDR3 length: 17 amino acids. Supplemented by reference TRBV19 and TRBJ1-4, the full variable domain reads DGGITQSPKYLFRKEGQNVTLSCEQNLNHDAMYWYRQDPGQGLRLIYYSQIVNDFQKGDIAEGYSVSREKKESFPLTVTSAQKNPTAFYLCATSGVFDGATNEKLFFGSGTQLSVL.

The chain recombines TRBV6-6 with TRBJ2-6, with 9 positions matching TRBD1. CDR3 length: 16 residues. The V segment lost 6 bases and the J segment 2 bases; nucleotides outside the gene matches: 5. Germline V gives CDR1 MNHNY, CDR2 SVGAGI (reference sequence). In DNA form, the CDR3 reads TGTGCCAGCAGGGAACAGGGGGCGGCTGGGGCCAACGTCCTGACTTTC. Its translation: CASREQGAAGANVLTF.

The rearrangement joins TRBV5-6 to TRBJ1-4; TRBD1 matches 11 bases. Germline V lookup: CDR1 SGHDT, CDR2 YYEEEE. This CDR3 is 16 amino acids long. After removal of 0 bases from V and 5 bases from J, the junction contained 3 bases not matched to a gene. The CDR3: CASSLAGTGGNEKLFF. The CDR3 DNA reads as TGTGCCAGCAGCTTGGCTGGGACAGGGGGGAATGAAAAACTGTTTTTT.

The V call is TRBV27, the J call TRBJ1-1; 8 bases are a match to TRBD1. This CDR3 region has 15 residues. CDR1 and CDR2 (germline): MNHEY, SMNVEV (reference sequence). Trimming at V came to 7 bases and at J to 3 bases, leaving 10 bases not matched to a gene. CDR3 sequence: CASNLQGGGDTEAFF. In DNA, the CDR3 is TGTGCCAGCAACCTACAGGGGGGAGGGGACACTGAAGCTTTCTTT.

The genes are TRBV18 and TRBJ2-6; no definite D call. V was trimmed by 8 bases and J by 0 bases, leaving 8 bases between them. CDR3 size: 14 residues. The germline V gene has CDR1 KGHSH and CDR2 LQKENI. CDR3 sequence: CASVSDSGANVLTF. The CDR3 DNA reads TGTGCCAGCGTTTCAGACTCTGGGGCCAACGTCCTGACTTTC.